This TCR beta chain originates from a study of T cell responses to AZD1222 COVID-19 vaccine. Using immunoSEQ multiplex PCR, the repertoire was profiled, and TCRdb retains in-frame clones only, with some absent. The sample lists just under 90,000 clones, approximately 88% occurring once. The CDR3 spans 16 residues. Trimming took 8 bases from V and 4 from J; bases not matched to a gene: 8. Per the germline V gene, CDR1 is MNHEY and CDR2 is SMNVEV (reference sequence). The chain links TRBV27 to TRBJ2-1, with 13 bases fitting TRBD2. Sequencing used peripheral blood, obtained on day 0 of AZD1222 vaccination. The sequence derives from an adult in good health. The CDR3 protein is CASRGLAGVTYNEQFF. As DNA, the CDR3 is TGTGCCAGCCGAGGACTAGCGGGGGTGACTTACAATGAGCAGTTCTTC.